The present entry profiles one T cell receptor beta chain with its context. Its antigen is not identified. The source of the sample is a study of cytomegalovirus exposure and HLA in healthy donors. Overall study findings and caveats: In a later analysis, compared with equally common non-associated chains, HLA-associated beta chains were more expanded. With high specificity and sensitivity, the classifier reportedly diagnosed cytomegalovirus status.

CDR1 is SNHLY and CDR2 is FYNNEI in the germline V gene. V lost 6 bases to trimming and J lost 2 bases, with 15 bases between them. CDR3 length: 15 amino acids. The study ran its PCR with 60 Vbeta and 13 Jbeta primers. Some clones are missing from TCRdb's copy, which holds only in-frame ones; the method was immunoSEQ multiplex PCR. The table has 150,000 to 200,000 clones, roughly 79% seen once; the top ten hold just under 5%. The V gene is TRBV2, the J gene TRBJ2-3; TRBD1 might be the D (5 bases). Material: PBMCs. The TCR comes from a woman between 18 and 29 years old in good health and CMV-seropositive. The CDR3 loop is CASSAADGHTDTQYF. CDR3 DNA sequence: TGTGCCAGCAGCGCCGCCGACGGACACACAGATACGCAGTATTTT.